This T cell receptor (beta chain) came from a study of cytomegalovirus exposure and HLA in healthy donors. Study as a whole: About 200 million T cells yielded approximately 100 million unique TCR beta sequences, as an earlier analysis found. Study-wide points: Among the CMV-associated chains, three were confirmed in vitro as specific for CMV antigens.

Worth noting for this clone: Its antigen is still unknown.

It was with 60 Vbeta and 13 Jbeta primers that the PCR ran. Sequencing was performed with immunoSEQ multiplex PCR; in TCRdb, only in-frame clones are kept and a portion is missing. This table has about 160,000 clones, 65% to 80% appearing once. This CDR3 contains 15 residues. Germline values: CDR1 LGHNA, CDR2 YNFKEQ. The ends were cut back, 7 bases at V and 3 bases at J, with 19 bases in the middle. Sequencing input: PBMCs. The receptor comes from a female donor in good health and CMV-seronegative. The J gene is TRBJ2-7, the V gene TRBV4-2; possible D gene TRBD2, 6 bases. CDR3 region: CASTPSGRLNYEQYF. In nucleotides, the CDR3 is TGTGCCAGCACCCCAAGCGGGCGACTGAACTACGAGCAGTACTTC.